This TCR beta chain was captured by sequencing in a study of early T cells in non-severe SARS-CoV-2 infection. Trimming cost V 3 bases and J 2 bases; bases outside gene matches: 9. CDR1 and CDR2 from the germline V gene are DFQATT and SNEGSKA (reference sequence). This CDR3 has 15 residues. TCRdb analysed the 5' RACE reads with MiXCR anew, one entry per CDR3 protein. This table has 70,000 to 85,000 distinct CDR3 sequences, 9.5% to 13% appearing once. The TCR was taken from an adult who was a healthcare worker with PCR-confirmed SARS-CoV-2 infection or an uninfected control (not recorded which). The chain is built from TRBV20-1 and TRBJ2-7; TRBD2 agrees at 8 bases. The sequenced sample was whole blood. Here the CDR3 reads CSASPRGGNAYEQYF. The CDR3 nucleotides are TGCAGTGCTAGCCCTCGGGGGGGCAACGCCTACGAGCAGTACTTC.